This T cell receptor (beta chain) was recovered during a study of T cell responses to AZD1222 COVID-19 vaccine. The assay was immunoSEQ multiplex PCR, and TCRdb's table has in-frame clones only and misses some. This table has around 140,000 clones, 92% appearing once. Germline CDR1 KGHSH, CDR2 LQKENI. CDR3 length: 14 amino acids. The trim removed 3 bases at V and 4 bases at J, leaving 3 bases unmatched. Of note for this clone: What it binds is not known.

General study points: In a largely white British group with more females than males, clonal diversity was possibly underestimated. Only six AZD1222 recipients tested seropositive at baseline.

This TCR came from an adult in good health. The sequencing here drew on peripheral blood, taken on day 0 of AZD1222 vaccination. The rearrangement links TRBV18 to TRBJ2-7, with 10 bases aligning to TRBD2. CDR3: CASSPSGRAYEQYF. The CDR3 DNA reads TGTGCCAGCTCACCCAGCGGGAGGGCTTACGAGCAGTACTTC.